This record covers a single T cell receptor (beta chain). Cohorts were determined from participant-reported clinical history. This specimen belongs to a study of blood T cell repertoires in COVID-19. Authors' processing steps: Estimation of nucleated cell counts relied on the amplification of reference gene primers. Sequenced by immunoSEQ multiplex PCR; TCRdb stores in-frame clones only, minus some. Clonal size and the V and J genes are those of that table, whereas D and trimming came from the DNA. The table shows around 500,000 clones, with 75% to 90% occurring only once. The J segment lost 3 bases and the V segment lost 0 bases, leaving 15 bases of the junction unmatched. This CDR3 contains 19 residues. Germline V gene sequence: CDR1 ENHRY, CDR2 SYGVKD.

The sample comprised PBMCs or T cells enriched from blood (not recorded which). The source of this sequence is a woman aged 55-69 years who had recovered from COVID-19. The chain combines TRBV10-3 with TRBJ1-1, with 8 bases matching TRBD1. CDR3 in DNA: TGTGCCATCAGTGAGTCCGTTATCGAGACAGGGGACTATGACACTGAAGCTTTCTTT. It yields the protein CAISESVIETGDYDTEAFF.